A single T cell receptor (beta chain) is shown here with its context. Its cognate antigen is unknown. The second PCR ran about 6 to 12 cycles with a sample-barcoded 5' primer and J-beta primers. Unique molecular identifiers of 12 random nucleotides labeled each cDNA. A single record per CDR3 protein comes from TCRdb applying MiXCR to the 5' RACE reads. This table holds about 770,000 distinct CDR3 sequences, around 42% found once. This sample was taken from a study of blood T cells in healthy people across ages. V was clipped by 1 base and J by 1 base, with 12 bases between them. The CDR3 covers 16 residues. Germline CDR1 and CDR2: MGHRA and YSYEKL. The study's findings and limits: Any conclusive comparison of naive versus antigen-experienced cells was prevented by using unsorted PBMCs. Age brought a roughly linear fall in TCR beta diversity measured per million T cells. Strong correlation was found linking TCR beta diversity to naive T cell percentage.

The rearrangement uses TRBV4-1 and TRBJ2-3; D ambiguous. The source is a man between 60 and 75 years old in good health. The material sequenced was blood. CDR3: CASSQVVGLGTDTQYF. The CDR3 bases are TGCGCCAGCAGCCAAGTCGTAGGCCTTGGCACAGATACGCAGTATTTT.